A single sample is the source of the 13 T cell receptor beta chains below, sequenced in a study of T cell responses to AZD1222 COVID-19 vaccine. The assay was immunoSEQ multiplex PCR, and TCRdb's table has in-frame clones only and misses some. The sample has 110,000 to 150,000 clones; 80% to 90% are singletons. Source: peripheral blood, taken on day 0 of AZD1222 vaccination. These receptors originate from an adult in good health.

This chain uses TRBV6-5 with TRBJ2-1; D call uncertain. CDR1 MNHEY and CDR2 SVGAGI come from the germline V gene. This CDR3 contains 14 residues. V was clipped by 4 bases and J by 0 bases, with 7 bases between them. The CDR3 DNA sequence: TGTGCCAGCAGTTCCTTTAGCTCCTACAATGAGCAGTTCTTC. Its protein is CASSSFSSYNEQFF.

As regards this clone: The DNA is omitted, as the CDR3 cannot be located on it reliably, and the CDR3 follows TCRdb's listing. This chain uses TRBV3-1 (or the pseudogene TRBV3-2) with TRBJ1-4. In germline, CDR1 is LGHDT, CDR2 YNNKEL (reference sequence). The CDR3 has 15 amino acids, counting both end residues. The CDR3 here is CASSPSAQAGKNCFF.

The chain has TRBV2 and TRBJ2-5, with 8 bases lining up with TRBD2. CDR1 and CDR2 (germline): SNHLY, FYNNEI. The CDR3 has 12 amino acids. The V gene end was trimmed by 8 bases and the J gene end by 3 bases; junction bases not matched to a gene: 2. CDR3 nucleotide sequence: TGTGCCAGCCGGGGACTAGAAGAGACCCAGTACTTC. As protein: CASRGLEETQYF.

The chain employs TRBV5-6 and TRBJ1-2, with 7 nucleotides matching TRBD1. After removal of 4 bases from V and 3 bases from J, the junction contained 9 bases not matched to a gene. The V gene's germline CDR1 is SGHDT and CDR2 YYEEEE. The CDR3 sequence is 15 residues long. CDR3 sequence reads: CASSPRGGAYYGYTF. In nucleotides, the CDR3 is TGTGCCAGCAGCCCCAGGGGGGGAGCTTACTATGGCTACACCTTC.

The genes are TRBV6-5 and TRBJ1-2; D may be TRBD1 (6 bases). The germline V gene encodes CDR1 MNHEY and CDR2 SVGAGI. Trimming removed 6 bases at V and 6 bases at J, with 14 bases between. The CDR3 has 13 amino acids. The CDR3 loop reads CASSGLYRDGYTF. CDR3 nucleotides: TGTGCCAGCAGCGGGTTATACAGGGATGGCTACACCTTC.

This clone was found a few times. The chain couples TRBV7-9 to TRBJ2-1; D ambiguous. The CDR3 runs 14 residues. Germline V CDR1 and CDR2: SEHNR, FQNEAQ (reference sequence). V shed 5 bases and J shed 0 bases, with 8 bases lying between them. In DNA, the CDR3 is TGTGCCAGCAGCACAGCGAGCTCCTACAATGAGCAGTTCTTC. Protein: CASSTASSYNEQFF. Full variable domain (rest looked up from reference TRBV7-9 and TRBJ2-1): DTGVSQNPRHKITKRGQNVTFRCDPISEHNRLYWYRQTLGQGPEFLTYFQNEAQLEKSRLLSDRFSAERPKGSFSTLEIQRTEQGDSAMYLCASSTASSYNEQFFGPGTRLTVL.

This clone was recorded a few times. The V gene is TRBV28, the J gene TRBJ1-1; the D gene is possibly TRBD1 (6 bases). From germline, CDR1 is MDHEN and CDR2 SYDVKM. Trimming stripped 6 bases from V and 1 base from J, with 15 bases between. The CDR3 length is 15 residues. CDR3 in amino acids: CASSIGGGGNTEAFF. The DNA of the CDR3 is TGTGCCAGCAGCATAGGGGGGGGAGGGAACACTGAAGCTTTCTTT.

The chain has TRBV7-9 and TRBJ1-3; 9 positions agree with TRBD1. Trimming at V came to 5 bases and at J to 3 bases, leaving 8 bases not matched to a gene. Germline V gene sequence: CDR1 SEHNR, CDR2 FQNEAQ (reference sequence). This CDR3 is 16 amino acids long. The CDR3 spells CASSTEGQGGGNTIYF. The DNA of the CDR3 is TGTGCCAGCAGCACAGAGGGACAGGGAGGTGGAAACACCATATATTTT.

The chain joins TRBV7-2 to TRBJ1-2; D uncertain. The CDR3 consists of 15 residues. Trimming cost V 2 bases and J 7 bases, with 17 bases left between them. In germline, CDR1 is SGHTA, CDR2 FQGNSA. DNA of the CDR3: TGTGCCAGCAGCTTATTTTCTCTGGGAGTGGGTGGCTACACCTTC. Translating it yields CASSLFSLGVGGYTF.

This rearrangement joins TRBV5-6 to TRBJ1-5; TRBD1 matches 12 bases. The V and J ends lost 2 bases and 7 bases, in that order; junction bases with no gene match: 13. Germline CDR1 SGHDT, CDR2 YYEEEE. The CDR3 totals 18 residues. CDR3 region: CASSFMPPGTGGSQPQHF. CDR3 DNA: TGTGCCAGCAGCTTCATGCCTCCCGGGACAGGGGGCTCCCAGCCCCAGCATTTT.

This chain uses TRBV4-2 with TRBJ1-2, with a weak D call TRBD1 (5 bases). Per germline, CDR1 LGHNA and CDR2 YNFKEQ. CDR3 length equals 14 residues. Trimming cost V 0 bases and J 5 bases, with 10 bases left between them. CDR3 protein: CASSQDLAGYGYTF. For the CDR3, the DNA is TGTGCCAGCAGCCAAGATCTGGCAGGGTATGGCTACACCTTC.

The V gene is TRBV6-4, the J gene TRBJ2-7, with 7 bases lining up with TRBD1. Unmatched junction bases numbered 4, after V lost 0 bases and J lost 2 bases. Germline values: CDR1 MRHNA, CDR2 SNTAGT. The CDR3 runs 15 residues. The chain's CDR3 is CASSDSTGKPYEQYF. The CDR3 DNA reads TGTGCCAGCAGTGACTCGACAGGGAAGCCCTACGAGCAGTACTTC.

This clone appeared once. This CDR3 reads CSASTSSETQYF. CDR3 DNA: TGCAGCGCTTCGACTAGCAGTGAGACCCAGTACTTC. J is TRBJ2-5 and V is TRBV29-1, with TRBD2 matching over 7 bases. Trimming took 7 bases from V and 5 from J; bases not matched to a gene: 7. This CDR3 comprises 12 residues. The germline V gene encodes CDR1 SQVTM and CDR2 ANQGSEA.